The 25 T cell receptor beta chains below come from one sample, sequenced in a study of blood T cell repertoires in COVID-19. Sequenced by immunoSEQ multiplex PCR; TCRdb stores in-frame clones only, minus some. Of around 130,000 clones in the sample, about 81% were seen once. The sequenced material came from peripheral blood. The receptor set was obtained from a woman at least 80 years old with acute or convalescent COVID-19.

The chain is built from TRBV6-2 or TRBV6-3 and TRBJ2-5; no firm D call. CDR3 size: 16 residues. V lost 2 bases and J 2 bases, leaving 15 bases between the germline ends. Germline loops: CDR1 MNHEY, CDR2 SVGEGT. The CDR3 here is CASSYHVGWNQETQYF. DNA for the CDR3: TGTGCCAGCAGTTACCACGTGGGCTGGAATCAAGAGACCCAGTACTTC.

V is TRBV6-4 and J is TRBJ1-2, with 7 nucleotides matching TRBD1. Germline assignment: CDR1 MRHNA and CDR2 SNTAGT. The trim removed 4 bases at V and 0 bases at J, leaving 5 bases unmatched. This CDR3 has 15 residues. CDR3: CASSVDRQANYGYTF. The CDR3 DNA reads TGTGCCAGCAGTGTGGACAGGCAAGCTAACTATGGCTACACCTTC.

The V and J genes are TRBV24-1 and TRBJ2-5, with 8 nucleotides matching TRBD2. The germline CDR1 and CDR2 sequences are KGHDR and SFDVKD. The CDR3 is 13 residues long. V shed 8 bases, J shed 3 bases, and the junction held 4 bases outside the gene matches. The CDR3 is CATTLGLEETQYF. The CDR3 coding sequence is TGTGCCACCACCCTGGGACTAGAAGAGACCCAGTACTTC.

The rearrangement joins TRBV6-2 or TRBV6-3 to TRBJ2-2; weak D call: TRBD2 (6 bases). Germline CDR1 MNHEY, CDR2 SVGEGT. Trimming removed 2 bases at V and 3 bases at J, with 10 bases between. This CDR3 has 15 amino acids. The CDR3 loop reads CASSYAGFDTGELFF. The CDR3 DNA sequence: TGTGCCAGCAGTTACGCGGGGTTCGACACCGGGGAGCTGTTTTTT.

Note on this clone: The same CDR3 can be traced to other DNA sequences in this sample. The chain is built from TRBV7-2 and TRBJ2-1; 11 bases fit TRBD2. The CDR3 is 16 residues long. The junction had 7 bases not matched to a gene; V was cut back by 6 bases and J by 3 bases. Germline CDR1 reads SGHTA; CDR2 reads FQGNSA. This chain's CDR3 is CASSYTGTSGYNEQFF. The CDR3 bases are TGTGCCAGCAGTTACACCGGGACTAGCGGCTACAATGAGCAGTTCTTC.

The chain combines TRBV21-1 with TRBJ1-6; the D call TRBD1 from the table was never checked on the DNA. TRBV21-1 is described as a pseudogene. The CDR3 is made up of 15 amino acids. The CDR3 DNA reads as TGTGCCAGCAGCATGAGGACAGGGACTAATTCACCCCTCCACTTT. This encodes CASSMRTGTNSPLHF.

This chain connects TRBV15 to TRBJ2-3, with TRBD2 identical over 11 bases. This CDR3 spans 14 amino acids. Germline trimming cut 8 bases from V and 3 bases from J; bases unmatched to any gene: 4. CDR1 and CDR2 (germline): LNHNV, YYDKDF (reference sequence). This CDR3 is CATYSGRGTDTQYF. CDR3 DNA sequence: TGTGCCACCTATAGCGGGAGGGGGACAGATACGCAGTATTTT. Full variable domain (rest looked up from reference TRBV15 and TRBJ2-3): DAMVIQNPRYQVTQFGKPVTLSCSQTLNHNVMYWYQQKSSQAPKLLFHYYDKDFNNEADTPDNFQSRRPNTSFCFLDIRSPGLGDTAMYLCATYSGRGTDTQYFGPGTRLTVL.

V is TRBV19 and J is TRBJ1-2; 11 positions match TRBD1. V shed 5 bases and J 4 bases; nucleotides not matched to a gene: 3. The CDR3 consists of 14 residues. Germline lookup yields CDR1 LNHDA and CDR2 SQIVND (reference sequence). CDR3 bases: TGTGCCAGTAGTGGACAGGGGGCCAGCTATGGCTACACCTTC. This encodes CASSGQGASYGYTF. Using reference TRBV19 and TRBJ1-2 for the parts outside the CDR3, the full variable domain is DGGITQSPKYLFRKEGQNVTLSCEQNLNHDAMYWYRQDPGQGLRLIYYSQIVNDFQKGDIAEGYSVSREKKESFPLTVTSAQKNPTAFYLCASSGQGASYGYTFGSGTRLTVV.

For the CDR3, the DNA is TGCGCCAGCAGCTGGGGACTAGCGGGAGTCAATGAGCAGTTCTTC. Its protein product is CASSWGLAGVNEQFF. The chain links TRBV5-1 to TRBJ2-1, with 14 bases fitting TRBD2. J was trimmed by 6 bases and V by 3 bases; bases with no gene match: 2. The germline V gene encodes CDR1 SGHRS and CDR2 YFSETQ. CDR3 length: 15 amino acids.

This clone was detected only a few times. V gene TRBV2 combines with J gene TRBJ1-5, with D possibly matching TRBD1 (5 bases). The ends were cut back, 0 bases at V and 6 bases at J, with 12 bases in the middle. Germline V gene sequence: CDR1 SNHLY, CDR2 FYNNEI. The CDR3 spans 15 residues. The CDR3 spells CASSEARGAGQPQHF. CDR3 nucleotides: TGTGCCAGCAGTGAAGCACGTGGGGCTGGTCAGCCCCAGCATTTT.

V and J are TRBV19 and TRBJ1-2; D might be TRBD1 (5 bases). The V gene's germline CDR1 is LNHDA and CDR2 SQIVND (reference sequence). The length of the CDR3 is 13 residues. V gave up 2 bases and J gave up 4 bases, with 8 bases separating them. CDR3 protein: CASSIQGTYGYTF. The CDR3 region has the DNA TGTGCCAGTAGTATACAGGGTACCTATGGCTACACCTTC.

This clone showed up just once. The chain recombines TRBV14 with TRBJ1-4, with 7 bases matching TRBD1. V dropped 0 bases and J dropped 2; count of bases not matched to a gene: 0. CDR1 is SGHDN and CDR2 is FVKESK in the germline V gene. The CDR3 is made up of 15 amino acids. As DNA, the CDR3 is TGTGCCAGCAGCCAAGACAGGGGGACTAATGAAAAACTGTTTTTT. Protein: CASSQDRGTNEKLFF.

V gene TRBV7-2 combines with J gene TRBJ2-1; TRBD1 might be the D (7 bases). V was pared by 9 bases and J by 7 bases, with 10 bases between. The CDR3 is 11 amino acids. Germline V gene lookup returns CDR1 SGHTA and CDR2 FQGNSA. The CDR3 spells CASQGGNEQFF. The CDR3 coding sequence is TGTGCCAGTCAGGGGGGTAATGAGCAGTTCTTC. Supplemented by reference TRBV7-2 and TRBJ2-1, the full variable domain reads GAGVSQSPSNKVTEKGKDVELRCDPISGHTALYWYRQSLGQGLEFLIYFQGNSAPDKSGLPSDRFSAERTGGSVSTLTIQRTQQEDSAVYLCASQGGNEQFFGPGTRLTVL.

The chain combines TRBV3-1 (or the pseudogene TRBV3-2) with TRBJ1-5; the D is unclear. The germline gives CDR1 LGHDT, CDR2 YNNKEL (reference sequence). This CDR3 is built from 14 residues. V was cut by 4 bases and J by 3 bases, with 10 bases left in between. The DNA for the CDR3 is TGTGCCAGCAGCCCCGTCCAGAACAATCAGCCCCAGCATTTT. This gives the protein CASSPVQNNQPQHF.

This clone was detected only a few times. V gene TRBV23-1 combines with J gene TRBJ2-1, with a weak D call TRBD2 (7 bases). TRBV23-1 is known as an ORF, though its function is uncertain. Deletions cut 5 bases from V and 5 bases from J, with 22 bases between. This CDR3 has 17 amino acids. In DNA, the CDR3 is TGCGCCAGCAGTTCAATTAGTGGCCAGGGGACTAACAATGAGCAGTTCTTC. Translation gives CASSSISGQGTNNEQFF.

This sequence joins TRBV6-1 and TRBJ1-1; 7 nucleotides line up with TRBD1. Germline V gene data show CDR1 as MNHNS and CDR2 as SASEGT. Trimming at V came to 5 bases and at J to 2 bases, leaving 5 bases not matched to a gene. The CDR3 runs to 14 residues. The chain's CDR3 is CASSRRQGNTEAFF. The CDR3 DNA reads as TGTGCCAGCAGTCGGCGACAGGGTAACACTGAAGCTTTCTTT.

This chain joins TRBV7-2 and TRBJ1-5; the match to TRBD1 covers 9 bases. The CDR3 length is 15 residues. The J segment lost 4 bases and the V segment lost 4 bases, leaving 5 bases of the junction unmatched. Germline CDR1 SGHTA, CDR2 FQGNSA. The chain's CDR3 is CASSSGQGRNQPQHF. The CDR3 nucleotides read TGTGCCAGCAGCTCGGGACAGGGACGAAATCAGCCCCAGCATTTT.

The chain carries TRBV19 and TRBJ2-7; perhaps TRBD1 as D (6 bases). V was pared by 5 bases and J by 0 bases, with 17 bases between. Germline V gene data show CDR1 as LNHDA and CDR2 as SQIVND (reference sequence). This CDR3 comprises 16 residues. The CDR3 DNA reads TGTGCCAGTAGTGCATGGACAGAACTCAGCTCCTACGAGCAGTACTTC. Translated: CASSAWTELSSYEQYF.

This chain joins TRBV11-2 and TRBJ2-4; 15 positions match TRBD2. The junction had 5 bases not matched to a gene; V was cut back by 5 bases and J by 6 bases. Germline CDR1 and CDR2: SGHAT and FQNNGV. This CDR3 region has 16 residues. The DNA of the CDR3 is TGTGCCAGCAGCGCAGGACTAGCGGGAGGGACAAACATTCAGTACTTC. It translates to CASSAGLAGGTNIQYF.

The chain couples TRBV15 to TRBJ2-3; 9 positions match TRBD2. Germline loops: CDR1 LNHNV, CDR2 YYDKDF (reference sequence). The V gene end was trimmed by 3 bases and the J gene end by 2 bases; junction bases not matched to a gene: 6. This CDR3 is 16 amino acids long. The CDR3 DNA sequence: TGTGCCACCAGCAGCGGGCGGGGGGGCCTCACAGATACGCAGTATTTT. It translates to CATSSGRGGLTDTQYF.

The chain is built from TRBV12-3 or TRBV12-4 and TRBJ2-1; 10 bases align to TRBD2. This CDR3 has 12 residues. V lost 6 bases to trimming and J lost 15 bases; unmatched junction nucleotides: 8. CDR3 amino acids: CASSDLAGAPFF. In DNA form, the CDR3 reads TGTGCCAGCAGCGACCTAGCGGGGGCGCCGTTCTTC.

The rearrangement links TRBV19 to TRBJ1-2; 8 positions match TRBD1. The germline V gene encodes CDR1 LNHDA and CDR2 SQIVND (reference sequence). Trimming at V came to 6 bases and at J to 0 bases, leaving 9 bases not matched to a gene. CDR3 length: 16 residues. The CDR3 spells CASRRSQGVANYGYTF. The CDR3 bases are TGTGCCAGTAGACGCTCACAGGGGGTAGCTAACTATGGCTACACCTTC.

This sequence joins TRBV7-9 and TRBJ2-7; no clear D gene. This CDR3 contains 13 residues. Germline loops: CDR1 SEHNR, CDR2 FQNEAQ (reference sequence). Trimming left V 1 base short and J 3 bases short, with 7 bases between. The CDR3 here is CASSLVRGYEQYF. In DNA form, the CDR3 reads TGTGCCAGCAGCTTAGTCCGCGGCTACGAGCAGTACTTC.

This chain connects TRBV18 to TRBJ1-6; D not resolved. The germline V gene has CDR1 KGHSH and CDR2 LQKENI. V shed 1 base and J shed 6 bases, with 10 bases lying between them. The CDR3 length is 15 residues. The DNA of the CDR3 is TGTGCCAGCTCACCACGTGTTGTCAGTAATTCACCCCTCCACTTT. It translates to CASSPRVVSNSPLHF. Supplemented by reference TRBV18 and TRBJ1-6, the full variable domain reads NAGVMQNPRHLVRRRGQEARLRCSPMKGHSHVYWYRQLPEEGLKFMVYLQKENIIDESGMPKERFSAEFPKEGPSILRIQQVVRGDSAAYFCASSPRVVSNSPLHFGNGTRLTVT.

CDR3 region: CASSQGHPNNYGYTF. CDR3 coding DNA: TGTGCCAGCAGTCAGGGACACCCGAATAACTATGGCTACACCTTC. The chain has TRBV2 and TRBJ1-2, with a weak D call TRBD1 (6 bases). The V end lost 5 bases, the J end lost 1 base, and 14 bases lay between the germline ends. The CDR3 is made up of 15 amino acids. CDR1 is SNHLY, CDR2 FYNNEI, per germline.